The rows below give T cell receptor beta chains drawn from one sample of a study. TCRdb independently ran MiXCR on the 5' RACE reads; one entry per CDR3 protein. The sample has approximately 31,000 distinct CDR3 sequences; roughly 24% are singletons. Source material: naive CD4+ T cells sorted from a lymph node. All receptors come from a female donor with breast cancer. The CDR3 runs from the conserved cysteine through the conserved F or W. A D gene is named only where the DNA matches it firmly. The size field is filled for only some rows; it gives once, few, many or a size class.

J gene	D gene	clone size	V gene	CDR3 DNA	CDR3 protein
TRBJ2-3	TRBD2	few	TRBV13	TGTGCCAGCAGCTTAGGCCGTAGCGGGATCACAGATACGCAGTATTTT	CASSLGRSGITDTQYF
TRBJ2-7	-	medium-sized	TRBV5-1	TGCGCCAGCAGCTTGGACAGGACCTACGAGCAGTACTTC	CASSLDRTYEQYF
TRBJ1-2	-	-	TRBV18	TGTGCCAGCTCAATGGGGCGCGGCTATGGCTACACCTTC	CASSMGRGYGYTF
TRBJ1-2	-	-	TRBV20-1	TGCAGTGCTCCTCCCACAAAGCGGGGCTACACCTTC	CSAPPTKRGYTF
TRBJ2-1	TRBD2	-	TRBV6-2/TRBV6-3	TGTGCCAGCTGCGGGACTAGCGGGAGGGCCCAGAGGTTGGATGAGCAGTTCTTC	CASCGTSGRAQRLDEQFF
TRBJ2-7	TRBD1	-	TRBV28	TGTGCCAGCAGTCCGCACCAGTACAGGGGGGAAAGCTACGAGCAGTACTTC	CASSPHQYRGESYEQYF
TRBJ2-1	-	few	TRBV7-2	TGTGCCAGCAGCTTAATTAGCGGACTTCGGAATGAGCAGTTCTTC	CASSLISGLRNEQFF
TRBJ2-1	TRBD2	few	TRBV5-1	TGCGCCAGCAGCTTGGAAAGCGGGAATCAGTTCTTC	CASSLESGNQFF
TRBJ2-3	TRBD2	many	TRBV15	TGTGCCACCAGCAGAGATTTACTAGCGGGGAACACAGATACGCAGTATTTT	CATSRDLLAGNTDTQYF
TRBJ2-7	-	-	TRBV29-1	TGCAGCGCGCGCGGAACCTACGAGCAGTACTTC	CSARGTYEQYF
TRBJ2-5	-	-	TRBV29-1	TGCAGCGTTGACCAGGGGGAGACCCAGTACTTC	CSVDQGETQYF
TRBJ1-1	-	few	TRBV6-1	TGTGCCAGCAGTGAATGGGGCTTCCAAGCTTTCTTT	CASSEWGFQAFF
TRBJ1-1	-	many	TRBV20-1	TGCAGTGCTAGGGAGGAGACGGAAGCTTTCTTT	CSAREETEAFF
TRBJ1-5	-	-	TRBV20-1	TGCAGTGCCGCCGGGGTGGGGTATAGCAATCAGCCCCAGCATTTT	CSAAGVGYSNQPQHF
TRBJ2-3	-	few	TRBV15	TGTGCCACCTCAGTACGTGGACCTAACCCAGATACGCAGTATTTT	CATSVRGPNPDTQYF
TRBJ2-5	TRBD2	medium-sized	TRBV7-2	TGTGCCAGCAGCGCGGGACTAGCGGGAACCCAGTACTTC	CASSAGLAGTQYF
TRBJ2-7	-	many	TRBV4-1	TGCGCCAGCCGCCCAGGACAGCAGTCCTACGAGCAGTACTTC	CASRPGQQSYEQYF
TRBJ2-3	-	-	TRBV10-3	TGTGCCATCAGTGATGGGGGGCTGAGCACAGATACGCAGTATTTT	CAISDGGLSTDTQYF
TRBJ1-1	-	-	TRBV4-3	TGCGCCAGCAGCCGCACAGGTGAAGCTTTCTTT	CASSRTGEAFF
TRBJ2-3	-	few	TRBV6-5	TGTGCCAGCAGCCAGAGGGCCGAGGGAGATACGCAGTATTTT	CASSQRAEGDTQYF
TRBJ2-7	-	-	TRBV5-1	TGCGCCAGCAGCCTGGGACGGACCTACGAGCAGTACTTC	CASSLGRTYEQYF
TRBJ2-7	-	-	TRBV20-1	TGCAGTACTGAAAGGATATCCTACGAGCAGTACTTC	CSTERISYEQYF
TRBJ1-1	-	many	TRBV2	TGTGCCAGCAAGAGGGACCAGAACACTGAAGCTTTCTTT	CASKRDQNTEAFF
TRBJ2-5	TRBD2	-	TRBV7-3	TGTGCCAGCAGCTTAAAATCGGGACTAGCGGCCCAAAAGACCCAGTACTTC	CASSLKSGLAAQKTQYF
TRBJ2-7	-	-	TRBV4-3	TGCGCCAGCAGCCAAGAAGGGGATTCCTCCTACGAGCAGTACTTC	CASSQEGDSSYEQYF
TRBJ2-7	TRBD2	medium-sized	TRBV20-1	TGCAGTGCTAGAGGGAATAGCGGGAAGGCCTACGAGCAGTACTTC	CSARGNSGKAYEQYF
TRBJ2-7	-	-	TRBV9	TGTGCCAGCAGCCCGCGATCGGGCGAGCAGTACTTC	CASSPRSGEQYF
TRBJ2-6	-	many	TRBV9	TGTGCCAGCAGCGTAGTGGGACTCTCTGGGGCCAACGTCCTGACTTTC	CASSVVGLSGANVLTF
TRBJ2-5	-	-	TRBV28	TGTGCCAGCAGTTTACCCCAGGGTAGGGAGACCCAGTACTTC	CASSLPQGRETQYF
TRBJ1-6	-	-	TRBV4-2	TGTGCCAGCAGCCAAGCCCCCGGGGGGACCCCGGGTTCACCCCTCCACTTT	CASSQAPGGTPGSPLHF
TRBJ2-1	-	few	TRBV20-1	TGCAGTGCTAGCTCTGGCGGTAACTCCTACAATGAGCAGTTCTTC	CSASSGGNSYNEQFF
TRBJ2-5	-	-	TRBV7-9	TGTGCCAGCAGCCCCGGGACACAAATCCGTGGCCAAGAGACCCAGTACTTC	CASSPGTQIRGQETQYF
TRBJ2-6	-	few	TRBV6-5	TGTGCCAGCAGTTACTATCAGATCTCTGGGGCCAACGTCCTGACTTTC	CASSYYQISGANVLTF
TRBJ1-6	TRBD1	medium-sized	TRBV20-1	TGCAGTGCTAGAAGACAGGGGCGGAATTCACCCCTCCACTTT	CSARRQGRNSPLHF
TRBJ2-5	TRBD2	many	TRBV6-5	TGTGCCAGCAGTTACGCCCCGCGGCAGGGAGGGGAGACCCAGTACTTC	CASSYAPRQGGETQYF
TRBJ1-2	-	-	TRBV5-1	TGCGCCAGCAGCTTGGCCAGGACCGCTAACTATGGCTACACCTTC	CASSLARTANYGYTF
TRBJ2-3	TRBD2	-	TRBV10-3	TGTGCCATCAGAGCGGGAGGGCCAACAGATACGCAGTATTTT	CAIRAGGPTDTQYF
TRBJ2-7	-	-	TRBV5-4	TGTGCCAGCAGCTTGGGACTTTACGAGCAGTACTTC	CASSLGLYEQYF
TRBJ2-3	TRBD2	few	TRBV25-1	TGTGCCAGCAGTGTAGCGGGAGGCCCCCATACGCAGTATTTT	CASSVAGGPHTQYF
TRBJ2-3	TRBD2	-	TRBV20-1	TGCAGTGCTCGGTGGATTTGCGGGGGGCCCACAGATACGCAGTATTTT	CSARWICGGPTDTQYF
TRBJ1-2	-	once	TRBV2	TGTGCCAGCAGTACCGACAGTCACTATGGCTACACCTTC	CASSTDSHYGYTF
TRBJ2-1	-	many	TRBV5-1	TGCGCCAGCAGCTTGGCCGCTGCTGGCCCGGGCGATGAGCAGTTCTTC	CASSLAAAGPGDEQFF
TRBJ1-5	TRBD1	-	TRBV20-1	TGCAGTGCTGAACCCTCCGGGACAGGGGGCTTGGGTAATCAGCCCCTGCATTTT	CSAEPSGTGGLGNQPLHF